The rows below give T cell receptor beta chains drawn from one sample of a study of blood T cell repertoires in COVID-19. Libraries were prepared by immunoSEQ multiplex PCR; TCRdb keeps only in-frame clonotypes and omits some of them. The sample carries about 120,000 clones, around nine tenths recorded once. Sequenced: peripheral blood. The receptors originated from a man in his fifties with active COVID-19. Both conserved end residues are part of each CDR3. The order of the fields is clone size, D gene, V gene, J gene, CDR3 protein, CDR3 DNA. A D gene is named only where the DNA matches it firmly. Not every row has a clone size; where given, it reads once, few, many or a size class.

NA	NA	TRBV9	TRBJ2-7	CASSASYPSSYEQYF	TGTGCCAGCAGCGCCTCCTACCCAAGCTCCTACGAGCAGTACTTC
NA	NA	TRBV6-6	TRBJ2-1	CASSYSTAGTRNEQFF	TGTGCCAGCAGTTACTCGACGGCGGGAACGAGGAATGAGCAGTTCTTC
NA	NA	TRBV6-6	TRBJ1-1	CASSYSPGLNTEAFF	TGTGCCAGCAGTTACTCTCCAGGGTTGAACACTGAAGCTTTCTTT
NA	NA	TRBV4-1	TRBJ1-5	CASSQGAGYSNQPQHF	TGCGCCAGCAGCCAAGGGGCAGGGTATAGCAATCAGCCCCAGCATTTT
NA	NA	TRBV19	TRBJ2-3	CASSIRRSTDTQYF	TGTGCCAGTAGTATTCGGCGGTCCACAGATACGCAGTATTTT
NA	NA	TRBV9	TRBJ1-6	CASSGDWNSPLHF	TGTGCCAGCAGCGGTGACTGGAATTCACCCCTCCACTTT
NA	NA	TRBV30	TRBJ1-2	CAGYRRTAPNYGYTF	TGTGCTGGATACCGAAGGACAGCACCTAACTATGGCTACACCTTC
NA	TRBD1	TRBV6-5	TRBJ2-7	CASSYSTGTGTEQYF	TGTGCCAGCAGTTATTCGACCGGGACAGGGACCGAGCAGTACTTC
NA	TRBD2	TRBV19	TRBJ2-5	CASSARTSGVRETQYF	TGTGCCAGTAGTGCCCGGACTAGCGGGGTCAGAGAGACCCAGTACTTC
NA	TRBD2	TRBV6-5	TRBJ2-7	CASSYGTSTYEQYF	TGTGCCAGCAGTTATGGGACTAGCACCTACGAGCAGTACTTC
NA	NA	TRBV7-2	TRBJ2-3	CASSSQKTDTQYF	TGTGCCAGCAGCTCCCAGAAGACAGATACGCAGTATTTT
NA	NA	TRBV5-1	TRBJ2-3	CASSLTGPGTDTQYF	TGCGCCAGCAGCCTCACAGGGCCGGGCACAGATACGCAGTATTTT
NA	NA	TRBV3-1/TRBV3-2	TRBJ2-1	CASSQEGREQFF	TGTGCCAGCAGCCAAGAGGGGAGGGAGCAGTTCTTC
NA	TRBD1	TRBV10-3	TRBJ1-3	CAISDGTAGNTIYF	TGTGCCATCAGTGACGGGACAGCCGGAAACACCATATATTTT
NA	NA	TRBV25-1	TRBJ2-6	CASRGPISSGANVLTF	TGTGCCAGCAGGGGGCCGATAAGCTCTGGGGCCAACGTCCTGACTTTC
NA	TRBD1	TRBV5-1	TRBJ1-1	CASSQDRALMNTEAFF	TGCGCCAGCAGCCAAGACAGGGCGCTCATGAACACTGAAGCTTTCTTT
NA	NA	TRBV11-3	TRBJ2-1	CASSRLEDIHNEQFF	TGTGCCAGCAGTCGTTTAGAGGACATCCACAATGAGCAGTTCTTC
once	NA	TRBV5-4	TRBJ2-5	CASSLGAGYQETQYF	TGTGCCAGCAGCTTGGGAGCGGGCTACCAAGAGACCCAGTACTTC
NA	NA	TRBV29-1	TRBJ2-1	CSVRTSSYNEQFF	TGCAGCGTTCGGACAAGCTCCTACAATGAGCAGTTCTTC
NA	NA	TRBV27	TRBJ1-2	CASSQNRAGDGYTF	TGTGCCAGCAGCCAAAACAGGGCCGGGGATGGCTACACCTTC
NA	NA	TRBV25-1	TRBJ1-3	CASRDWTDSGNTIYF	TGTGCCAGCAGGGACTGGACAGATTCTGGAAACACCATATATTTT
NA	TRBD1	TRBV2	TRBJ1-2	CASSEYRGSNYGYTF	TGTGCCAGCAGTGAATACAGGGGATCGAACTATGGCTACACCTTC
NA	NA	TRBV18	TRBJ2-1	CASSTNRDHNEQFF	TGTGCCAGCTCAACAAACAGGGACCACAATGAGCAGTTCTTC
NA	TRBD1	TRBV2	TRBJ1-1	CASRFAGGSTEAFF	TGTGCCAGCAGATTCGCAGGGGGGAGCACTGAAGCTTTCTTT
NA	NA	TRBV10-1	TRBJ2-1	CASSVALALGEQFF	TGCGCCAGCAGTGTAGCCCTAGCGCTCGGTGAGCAGTTCTTC
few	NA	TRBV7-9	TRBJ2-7	CASSLEGLPSSYEQYF	TGTGCCAGCAGCTTAGAAGGACTGCCGAGCTCCTACGAGCAGTACTTC
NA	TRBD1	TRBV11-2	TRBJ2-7	CASSLERGLAYEQYF	TGTGCCAGCAGCTTAGAGAGGGGGCTAGCCTACGAGCAGTACTTC
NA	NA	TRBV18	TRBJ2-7	CASSPLSRTYEQYF	TGTGCCAGCTCACCATTATCCAGGACCTACGAGCAGTACTTC
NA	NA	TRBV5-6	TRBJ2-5	CASSLGKWGLRETQYF	TGTGCCAGCAGCTTGGGGAAGTGGGGGCTAAGAGAGACCCAGTACTTC